The rows below give T cell receptor beta chains drawn from one sample of a study of T-cell reconstitution after alpha-beta-depleted transplantation in children. TCRdb re-called the PCR reads through MiXCR, storing one row per CDR3 protein. The table lists fewer than 550,000 distinct CDR3 sequences, about an eighth of them singletons. The specimen was PBMCs, mostly from graft donor cells, collected 180 days after TCRalphabeta/CD19-depleted stem cell transplant. The receptors here all came from a female patient aged 2-9 years who had a stem cell transplant for aplastic anemia, so the T cells may come from the graft donor. Both conserved end residues are trimmed from each CDR3. Clone size is not always given. Where it is, it says once, few, many or a class for expanded clones.

TRBJ2-7 | few | TRBV28 | ASSLLGQGGLYEQY
TRBJ2-1 | NA | TRBV20-1 | SASLAGPREQF
TRBJ1-1 | few | TRBV4-3 | ASSQEPGDTEAF
TRBJ2-4 | NA | TRBV6-5 | ASSYSHRENIQY
TRBJ1-1 | few | TRBV5-6 | ASSLGIEGRRGF
TRBJ2-1 | few | TRBV29-1 | SVLVGGRGNEQF
TRBJ2-7 | NA | TRBV6-1 | ASRGGGFSYEQY
TRBJ1-1 | NA | TRBV5-1 | ASSLSQGRAIRKNTEAF
TRBJ2-1 | few | TRBV29-1 | SVVTYNEQF
TRBJ1-2 | few | TRBV13 | ASKIWGYNYGYT
TRBJ2-1 | NA | TRBV14 | ASSRDRVLSSNEQF
TRBJ2-1 | once | TRBV7-2 | ASSTTSGRWNEQF
TRBJ2-3 | few | TRBV7-2 | ASSPRAGTFSTDTQY
TRBJ2-1 | NA | TRBV12-3/TRBV12-4 | ASRFARGYNEQF
TRBJ2-1 | few | TRBV7-3 | ASSKLGLAGDEQF
TRBJ2-7 | few | TRBV29-1 | SVVAGDPTYEQY
TRBJ2-1 | few | TRBV20-1 | SAPRGNEQF
TRBJ1-2 | few | TRBV5-1 | ASSFDDYGYT
TRBJ1-1 | NA | TRBV29-1 | SVEVRGGLTEAF
TRBJ2-7 | NA | TRBV6-2/TRBV6-3 | ASSYGDRRANEQY
TRBJ2-3 | many | TRBV7-2 | ASSLTSGFTDTQY
TRBJ2-1 | NA | TRBV7-9 | ASSFQNYNEQF
TRBJ2-1 | NA | TRBV4-2 | ASSPGLANYNEQF
TRBJ2-1 | NA | TRBV6-2/TRBV6-3 | ASSGQGAPNEQF
TRBJ2-4 | many | TRBV20-1 | SASGGLAKNIQY
TRBJ2-2 | few | TRBV5-1 | ASSFSLRTNTGELF
TRBJ2-7 | few | TRBV10-3 | AISGARGSDYEQY
TRBJ2-3 | many | TRBV20-1 | SARDFSYEDTQY